This is a list of T cell receptor beta chains from one sample in a study of cytomegalovirus exposure and HLA in healthy donors. Only in-frame clones appear in the TCRdb table, and some are missing; sequencing was by immunoSEQ multiplex PCR. The data contain 120,000 or so clones, over 65% of them seen just once; the ten biggest clones take up roughly 20%. The sequencing sample was made of PBMCs. These receptors all come from a man between 18 and 35 years old in good health and CMV-seropositive. Each CDR3 is given with its conserved first and last residue. The D gene is left open where the match is weak. Clone size is shown for a subset of rows, as once, few, many or a class of expanded clone.

j_gene: TRBJ1-1; v_gene: TRBV28; d_gene: TRBD1; abundance: .; CDR3nt: TGTGCCAGCAGGTTACAGGGGTGGTCCACTGAAGCTTTCTTT; CDR3aa: CASRLQGWSTEAFF
j_gene: TRBJ1-1; v_gene: TRBV7-8; d_gene: .; abundance: .; CDR3nt: TGTGCCAGCAGCGCAGACCCTACTACAGAAGCTTTCTTT; CDR3aa: CASSADPTTEAFF
j_gene: TRBJ1-6; v_gene: TRBV19; d_gene: TRBD1; abundance: .; CDR3nt: TGTGCCAGTAGCCCGACAGGGGGAAATTCACCCCTCCACTTT; CDR3aa: CASSPTGGNSPLHF
j_gene: TRBJ2-3; v_gene: TRBV11-2; d_gene: TRBD1; abundance: .; CDR3nt: TGTGCCAGCAGCTCTTACAGGGGGCCCCACACAGATACGCAGTATTTT; CDR3aa: CASSSYRGPHTDTQYF
j_gene: TRBJ1-3; v_gene: TRBV7-8; d_gene: .; abundance: .; CDR3nt: TGTGCCAGCAGGTTGGCTGCCTCTGGAAACACCATATATTTT; CDR3aa: CASRLAASGNTIYF
j_gene: TRBJ1-2; v_gene: TRBV2; d_gene: TRBD1; abundance: .; CDR3nt: TGTGCCAGCAGGGGAACAGGGGGCGCAACGTATGGCTACACCTTC; CDR3aa: CASRGTGGATYGYTF
j_gene: TRBJ2-5; v_gene: TRBV7-3; d_gene: .; abundance: .; CDR3nt: TGTGCCAGCAGCTTACCCTCCTGCATCCGGTCGACCCAGTACTTC; CDR3aa: CASSLPSCIRSTQYF
j_gene: TRBJ2-7; v_gene: TRBV18; d_gene: .; abundance: .; CDR3nt: TGTGCCAGCTCACCGCGGGACAGCTCCTACGAGCAGTACTTC; CDR3aa: CASSPRDSSYEQYF
j_gene: TRBJ1-1; v_gene: TRBV10-3; d_gene: TRBD1; abundance: .; CDR3nt: TGTGCCATCCGTCTGGCGGCAGGGGGCACTGAAGCTTTCTTT; CDR3aa: CAIRLAAGGTEAFF
j_gene: TRBJ2-3; v_gene: TRBV6-1; d_gene: TRBD2; abundance: .; CDR3nt: TGTGCCGTCCCCCCCGGGCTAGCGGGACGGGATACGCAGTATTTT; CDR3aa: CAVPPGLAGRDTQYF
j_gene: TRBJ2-7; v_gene: TRBV5-1; d_gene: .; abundance: .; CDR3nt: TGCGCCAGCAGCTTGCCCCCCCTAGATTACACCTACGAGCAGTACTTC; CDR3aa: CASSLPPLDYTYEQYF
j_gene: TRBJ2-3; v_gene: TRBV5-1; d_gene: TRBD2; abundance: .; CDR3nt: TGCGCCAGCAGCTTGGTCCTCGGGGGGGCAAAAGATACGCAGTATTTT; CDR3aa: CASSLVLGGAKDTQYF
j_gene: TRBJ2-3; v_gene: TRBV11-2; d_gene: TRBD2; abundance: .; CDR3nt: TGTGCCAGCAGCTTAGGCGGGGGGACAGATACGCAGTATTTT; CDR3aa: CASSLGGGTDTQYF
j_gene: TRBJ2-7; v_gene: TRBV7-9; d_gene: .; abundance: .; CDR3nt: TGTGCCAGCAGCTCGTACTCCTACGAGCAGTACTTC; CDR3aa: CASSSYSYEQYF
j_gene: TRBJ2-2; v_gene: TRBV2; d_gene: .; abundance: .; CDR3nt: TGTGCCAGCCGCGGAGGTGCAACCGGGGAGCTGTTTTTT; CDR3aa: CASRGGATGELFF
j_gene: TRBJ1-2; v_gene: TRBV7-8; d_gene: .; abundance: .; CDR3nt: TGTGCCAGCAGCCCGGGAACCGGGACACCAAACTATGGCTACACCTTC; CDR3aa: CASSPGTGTPNYGYTF
j_gene: TRBJ1-1; v_gene: TRBV19; d_gene: .; abundance: .; CDR3nt: TGTGCCAGTAGTCTCAATCCAGGGTATACTGAAGCTTTCTTT; CDR3aa: CASSLNPGYTEAFF
j_gene: TRBJ1-5; v_gene: TRBV4-1; d_gene: TRBD1; abundance: .; CDR3nt: TGCGCCAGCAGCCAGACAGGGACCAATAGCAATCAGCCCCAGCATTTT; CDR3aa: CASSQTGTNSNQPQHF
j_gene: TRBJ1-2; v_gene: TRBV5-4; d_gene: .; abundance: .; CDR3nt: TGTGCCAGCAGCCTGGACAGTAATGGCTACACCTTC; CDR3aa: CASSLDSNGYTF
j_gene: TRBJ1-2; v_gene: TRBV2; d_gene: TRBD1; abundance: .; CDR3nt: TGTGCCAGCAGCCCGGGACAGGGGATCGGGGACTATGGCTACACCTTC; CDR3aa: CASSPGQGIGDYGYTF
j_gene: TRBJ1-3; v_gene: TRBV15; d_gene: TRBD1; abundance: .; CDR3nt: TGTGCCACCAGCGGGGGGCAGGGGGCACTCTCTGGAAACACCATATATTTT; CDR3aa: CATSGGQGALSGNTIYF
j_gene: TRBJ1-4; v_gene: TRBV25-1; d_gene: TRBD1; abundance: .; CDR3nt: TGTGCCAGCCGCGGGACAGCTAATGAAAAACTGTTTTTT; CDR3aa: CASRGTANEKLFF
j_gene: TRBJ2-1; v_gene: TRBV5-1; d_gene: TRBD2; abundance: .; CDR3nt: TGCGCCAGCAGCTTAAACGGGGGGGAGCAGTTCTTC; CDR3aa: CASSLNGGEQFF
j_gene: TRBJ2-5; v_gene: TRBV11-2; d_gene: .; abundance: .; CDR3nt: TGTGCCAGCAGAGCCAGGGGAGACGAGACCCAGTACTTC; CDR3aa: CASRARGDETQYF
j_gene: TRBJ2-2; v_gene: TRBV19; d_gene: .; abundance: .; CDR3nt: TGTGCCAGTATCGACACCGGGGAGCTGTTTTTT; CDR3aa: CASIDTGELFF
j_gene: TRBJ1-1; v_gene: TRBV5-1; d_gene: TRBD1; abundance: .; CDR3nt: TGCGCCAGCAGCGGACACAGGGGGCAGTACACTGAAGCTTTCTTT; CDR3aa: CASSGHRGQYTEAFF
j_gene: TRBJ2-7; v_gene: TRBV7-8; d_gene: TRBD2; abundance: .; CDR3nt: TGTGCCAGCAGCTTACGGGACTACTACGAGCAGTACTTC; CDR3aa: CASSLRDYYEQYF
j_gene: TRBJ2-7; v_gene: TRBV5-6; d_gene: .; abundance: once; CDR3nt: TGTGCCAGCAGCCCCGCTTCAGGGATCGAGCAGTACTTC; CDR3aa: CASSPASGIEQYF